These 9 T cell receptor beta chains share one sample of origin, sequenced in a study of blood T cell repertoires in COVID-19. Sequencing used immunoSEQ multiplex PCR; TCRdb keeps in-frame clones, though not all of them. Found here are roughly 250,000 clones, approximately 86% of them singletons; the top ten hold approximately 7.5%. Sequenced: peripheral blood. These receptors all come from a man between 60 and 70 years old who had recovered from COVID-19.

The CDR3 protein is CASSLAWGDNEKLFF. CDR3 bases: TGTGCCAGCAGCCTTGCTTGGGGGGATAATGAAAAACTGTTTTTT. The chain combines TRBV6-5 with TRBJ1-4; a weak D match, TRBD1 (5 bases). This CDR3 region has 15 residues. Per the germline V gene, CDR1 is MNHEY and CDR2 is SVGAGI. Trimming shortened V by 6 bases and J by 4 bases, and 15 bases separated the two germline ends.

V usage is TRBV6-5 and J usage is TRBJ1-1, with D possibly TRBD1 on 5 matching bases. Germline loops: CDR1 MNHEY, CDR2 SVGAGI. The germline V and J ends were trimmed by 6 bases and 1 base, with 9 bases remaining between them. The CDR3 runs 13 residues. CDR3 DNA sequence: TGTGCCAGCAGCCGACAGACGAACACTGAAGCTTTCTTT. It specifies CASSRQTNTEAFF.

The rearrangement links TRBV6-5 to TRBJ2-7; D gene unclear. From germline, CDR1 is MNHEY and CDR2 SVGAGI. Trimming removed 6 bases from V and 6 bases from J, with 18 bases in between. This CDR3 comprises 14 residues. The CDR3 nucleotides are TGTGCCAGCAGCCGCGGAGTGGCGCCGGGCGAGCAGTACGTC. Its protein product is CASSRGVAPGEQYV.

The chain joins TRBV18 to TRBJ1-6; 7 bases align to TRBD1. Unmatched junction bases numbered 11, after V lost 3 bases and J lost 6 bases. The CDR3 sequence is 17 residues long. Germline V gene data show CDR1 as KGHSH and CDR2 as LQKENI. CDR3 loop: CASSPETPGQLNSPLHF. Written as DNA, the CDR3 is TGTGCCAGCTCACCCGAAACCCCGGGACAGCTTAATTCACCCCTCCACTTT.

The chain links TRBV19 to TRBJ1-5; perhaps TRBD1 as D (5 bases). Germline V gene lookup returns CDR1 LNHDA and CDR2 SQIVND (reference sequence). The V end was cut by 1 base, the J end by 9 bases, with 13 bases between. The CDR3 extends over 14 amino acids. DNA for the CDR3: TGTGCCAGTAGTATAGGTACAGGCCCCCCGCCCCAGCATTTT. Translated: CASSIGTGPPPQHF. Looking up the rest from reference TRBV19 and TRBJ1-5 gives the full variable domain: DGGITQSPKYLFRKEGQNVTLSCEQNLNHDAMYWYRQDPGQGLRLIYYSQIVNDFQKGDIAEGYSVSREKKESFPLTVTSAQKNPTAFYLCASSIGTGPPPQHFGDGTRLSIL.

The chain joins TRBV9 to TRBJ2-5, with D maybe TRBD1 (5 bases). The CDR3 contains 16 residues. Germline CDR1 SGDLS, CDR2 YYNGEE. Between the trimmed V and J ends, which lost 0 bases and 4 bases, there was a span of 16 bases. CDR3 nucleotides: TGTGCCAGCAGCGTAGAATGGGGCAGGGTGACAGAGACCCAGTACTTC. This sequence encodes CASSVEWGRVTETQYF.

This clone appeared a single time. The chain employs TRBV6-5 and TRBJ2-7, with TRBD1 as a possible D gene (5 bases). Germline-derived CDR1 and CDR2 are MNHEY and SVGAGI. CDR3 size: 12 residues. V lost 5 bases and J lost 3, with 8 bases in between. In DNA, the CDR3 is TGTGCCAGCAGTCGAAGGGGCTACGAGCAGTACTTC. Its protein product is CASSRRGYEQYF.

The chain recombines TRBV6-5 with TRBJ2-6; D is ambiguous. Germline V CDR1 and CDR2: MNHEY, SVGAGI. Trimming stripped 6 bases from V and 0 bases from J, with 9 bases between. The CDR3 has 15 amino acids. The CDR3 region has the DNA TGTGCCAGCAGAACAGAGAGCTCTGGGGCCAACGTCCTGACTTTC. Translated, it gives CASRTESSGANVLTF.

The sample holds one count of this clone. The chain is built from TRBV9 and TRBJ1-1, with 8 nucleotides matching TRBD1. V lost 3 bases, J lost 1 base, and 5 bases stayed unmatched. Germline V gene sequence: CDR1 SGDLS, CDR2 YYNGEE. The CDR3 is 15 residues long. Here the CDR3 DNA reads TGTGCCAGCAGCGCATGGGGGACAGGGAACACTGAAGCTTTCTTT. Translating gives CASSAWGTGNTEAFF.